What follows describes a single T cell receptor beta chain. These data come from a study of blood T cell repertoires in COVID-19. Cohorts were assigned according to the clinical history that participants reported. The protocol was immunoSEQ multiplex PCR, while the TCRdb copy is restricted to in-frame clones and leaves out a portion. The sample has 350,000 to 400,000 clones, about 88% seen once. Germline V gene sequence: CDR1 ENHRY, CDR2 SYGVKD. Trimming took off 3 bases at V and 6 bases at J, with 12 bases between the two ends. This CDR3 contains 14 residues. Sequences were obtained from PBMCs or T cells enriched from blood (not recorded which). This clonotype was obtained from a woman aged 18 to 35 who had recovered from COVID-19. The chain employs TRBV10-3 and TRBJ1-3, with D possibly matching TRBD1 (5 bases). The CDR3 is CAISEGRGENTIYF. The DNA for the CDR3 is TGTGCCATCAGTGAAGGCCGGGGGGAAAACACCATATATTTT.